This TCR beta chain was found in a study of T cell repertoires in cytomegalovirus infection. Looking at the study overall: Signatures in public TCR beta sequences pointed to both CMV infection and matching HLA type. Study-wide findings and caveats: Pooled public TCR beta family frequency picked out CMV carriers with the relevant HLA. Clonotypes of TCR beta that were HLA-C-restricted and CMV-specific dominated the ex vivo response.

The CDR3 runs 14 residues. Germline values: CDR1 MGHDK, CDR2 SYGVNS. Trimming removed 5 bases from V and 15 bases from J; junction bases left unmatched: 14. One entry per CDR3 protein results from TCRdb running MiXCR on the reads. The sample yields just under 550,000 distinct CDR3 sequences, more than 20% seen once. This clonotype occurred a few times. Its antigen is not known. The V call is TRBV25-1, the J call TRBJ1-4, with 8 bases identical to TRBD1. Sequences were obtained from PBMCs. The receptor was isolated from a human donor in good health (CMV status not recorded). Some clones in this sample may be carry-over from other donors' samples. CDR3 in DNA: TGTGCCAGCAGTTCGGGGACAGGCCGTAAGGGAGTGTTTTTT. This sequence encodes CASSSGTGRKGVFF.